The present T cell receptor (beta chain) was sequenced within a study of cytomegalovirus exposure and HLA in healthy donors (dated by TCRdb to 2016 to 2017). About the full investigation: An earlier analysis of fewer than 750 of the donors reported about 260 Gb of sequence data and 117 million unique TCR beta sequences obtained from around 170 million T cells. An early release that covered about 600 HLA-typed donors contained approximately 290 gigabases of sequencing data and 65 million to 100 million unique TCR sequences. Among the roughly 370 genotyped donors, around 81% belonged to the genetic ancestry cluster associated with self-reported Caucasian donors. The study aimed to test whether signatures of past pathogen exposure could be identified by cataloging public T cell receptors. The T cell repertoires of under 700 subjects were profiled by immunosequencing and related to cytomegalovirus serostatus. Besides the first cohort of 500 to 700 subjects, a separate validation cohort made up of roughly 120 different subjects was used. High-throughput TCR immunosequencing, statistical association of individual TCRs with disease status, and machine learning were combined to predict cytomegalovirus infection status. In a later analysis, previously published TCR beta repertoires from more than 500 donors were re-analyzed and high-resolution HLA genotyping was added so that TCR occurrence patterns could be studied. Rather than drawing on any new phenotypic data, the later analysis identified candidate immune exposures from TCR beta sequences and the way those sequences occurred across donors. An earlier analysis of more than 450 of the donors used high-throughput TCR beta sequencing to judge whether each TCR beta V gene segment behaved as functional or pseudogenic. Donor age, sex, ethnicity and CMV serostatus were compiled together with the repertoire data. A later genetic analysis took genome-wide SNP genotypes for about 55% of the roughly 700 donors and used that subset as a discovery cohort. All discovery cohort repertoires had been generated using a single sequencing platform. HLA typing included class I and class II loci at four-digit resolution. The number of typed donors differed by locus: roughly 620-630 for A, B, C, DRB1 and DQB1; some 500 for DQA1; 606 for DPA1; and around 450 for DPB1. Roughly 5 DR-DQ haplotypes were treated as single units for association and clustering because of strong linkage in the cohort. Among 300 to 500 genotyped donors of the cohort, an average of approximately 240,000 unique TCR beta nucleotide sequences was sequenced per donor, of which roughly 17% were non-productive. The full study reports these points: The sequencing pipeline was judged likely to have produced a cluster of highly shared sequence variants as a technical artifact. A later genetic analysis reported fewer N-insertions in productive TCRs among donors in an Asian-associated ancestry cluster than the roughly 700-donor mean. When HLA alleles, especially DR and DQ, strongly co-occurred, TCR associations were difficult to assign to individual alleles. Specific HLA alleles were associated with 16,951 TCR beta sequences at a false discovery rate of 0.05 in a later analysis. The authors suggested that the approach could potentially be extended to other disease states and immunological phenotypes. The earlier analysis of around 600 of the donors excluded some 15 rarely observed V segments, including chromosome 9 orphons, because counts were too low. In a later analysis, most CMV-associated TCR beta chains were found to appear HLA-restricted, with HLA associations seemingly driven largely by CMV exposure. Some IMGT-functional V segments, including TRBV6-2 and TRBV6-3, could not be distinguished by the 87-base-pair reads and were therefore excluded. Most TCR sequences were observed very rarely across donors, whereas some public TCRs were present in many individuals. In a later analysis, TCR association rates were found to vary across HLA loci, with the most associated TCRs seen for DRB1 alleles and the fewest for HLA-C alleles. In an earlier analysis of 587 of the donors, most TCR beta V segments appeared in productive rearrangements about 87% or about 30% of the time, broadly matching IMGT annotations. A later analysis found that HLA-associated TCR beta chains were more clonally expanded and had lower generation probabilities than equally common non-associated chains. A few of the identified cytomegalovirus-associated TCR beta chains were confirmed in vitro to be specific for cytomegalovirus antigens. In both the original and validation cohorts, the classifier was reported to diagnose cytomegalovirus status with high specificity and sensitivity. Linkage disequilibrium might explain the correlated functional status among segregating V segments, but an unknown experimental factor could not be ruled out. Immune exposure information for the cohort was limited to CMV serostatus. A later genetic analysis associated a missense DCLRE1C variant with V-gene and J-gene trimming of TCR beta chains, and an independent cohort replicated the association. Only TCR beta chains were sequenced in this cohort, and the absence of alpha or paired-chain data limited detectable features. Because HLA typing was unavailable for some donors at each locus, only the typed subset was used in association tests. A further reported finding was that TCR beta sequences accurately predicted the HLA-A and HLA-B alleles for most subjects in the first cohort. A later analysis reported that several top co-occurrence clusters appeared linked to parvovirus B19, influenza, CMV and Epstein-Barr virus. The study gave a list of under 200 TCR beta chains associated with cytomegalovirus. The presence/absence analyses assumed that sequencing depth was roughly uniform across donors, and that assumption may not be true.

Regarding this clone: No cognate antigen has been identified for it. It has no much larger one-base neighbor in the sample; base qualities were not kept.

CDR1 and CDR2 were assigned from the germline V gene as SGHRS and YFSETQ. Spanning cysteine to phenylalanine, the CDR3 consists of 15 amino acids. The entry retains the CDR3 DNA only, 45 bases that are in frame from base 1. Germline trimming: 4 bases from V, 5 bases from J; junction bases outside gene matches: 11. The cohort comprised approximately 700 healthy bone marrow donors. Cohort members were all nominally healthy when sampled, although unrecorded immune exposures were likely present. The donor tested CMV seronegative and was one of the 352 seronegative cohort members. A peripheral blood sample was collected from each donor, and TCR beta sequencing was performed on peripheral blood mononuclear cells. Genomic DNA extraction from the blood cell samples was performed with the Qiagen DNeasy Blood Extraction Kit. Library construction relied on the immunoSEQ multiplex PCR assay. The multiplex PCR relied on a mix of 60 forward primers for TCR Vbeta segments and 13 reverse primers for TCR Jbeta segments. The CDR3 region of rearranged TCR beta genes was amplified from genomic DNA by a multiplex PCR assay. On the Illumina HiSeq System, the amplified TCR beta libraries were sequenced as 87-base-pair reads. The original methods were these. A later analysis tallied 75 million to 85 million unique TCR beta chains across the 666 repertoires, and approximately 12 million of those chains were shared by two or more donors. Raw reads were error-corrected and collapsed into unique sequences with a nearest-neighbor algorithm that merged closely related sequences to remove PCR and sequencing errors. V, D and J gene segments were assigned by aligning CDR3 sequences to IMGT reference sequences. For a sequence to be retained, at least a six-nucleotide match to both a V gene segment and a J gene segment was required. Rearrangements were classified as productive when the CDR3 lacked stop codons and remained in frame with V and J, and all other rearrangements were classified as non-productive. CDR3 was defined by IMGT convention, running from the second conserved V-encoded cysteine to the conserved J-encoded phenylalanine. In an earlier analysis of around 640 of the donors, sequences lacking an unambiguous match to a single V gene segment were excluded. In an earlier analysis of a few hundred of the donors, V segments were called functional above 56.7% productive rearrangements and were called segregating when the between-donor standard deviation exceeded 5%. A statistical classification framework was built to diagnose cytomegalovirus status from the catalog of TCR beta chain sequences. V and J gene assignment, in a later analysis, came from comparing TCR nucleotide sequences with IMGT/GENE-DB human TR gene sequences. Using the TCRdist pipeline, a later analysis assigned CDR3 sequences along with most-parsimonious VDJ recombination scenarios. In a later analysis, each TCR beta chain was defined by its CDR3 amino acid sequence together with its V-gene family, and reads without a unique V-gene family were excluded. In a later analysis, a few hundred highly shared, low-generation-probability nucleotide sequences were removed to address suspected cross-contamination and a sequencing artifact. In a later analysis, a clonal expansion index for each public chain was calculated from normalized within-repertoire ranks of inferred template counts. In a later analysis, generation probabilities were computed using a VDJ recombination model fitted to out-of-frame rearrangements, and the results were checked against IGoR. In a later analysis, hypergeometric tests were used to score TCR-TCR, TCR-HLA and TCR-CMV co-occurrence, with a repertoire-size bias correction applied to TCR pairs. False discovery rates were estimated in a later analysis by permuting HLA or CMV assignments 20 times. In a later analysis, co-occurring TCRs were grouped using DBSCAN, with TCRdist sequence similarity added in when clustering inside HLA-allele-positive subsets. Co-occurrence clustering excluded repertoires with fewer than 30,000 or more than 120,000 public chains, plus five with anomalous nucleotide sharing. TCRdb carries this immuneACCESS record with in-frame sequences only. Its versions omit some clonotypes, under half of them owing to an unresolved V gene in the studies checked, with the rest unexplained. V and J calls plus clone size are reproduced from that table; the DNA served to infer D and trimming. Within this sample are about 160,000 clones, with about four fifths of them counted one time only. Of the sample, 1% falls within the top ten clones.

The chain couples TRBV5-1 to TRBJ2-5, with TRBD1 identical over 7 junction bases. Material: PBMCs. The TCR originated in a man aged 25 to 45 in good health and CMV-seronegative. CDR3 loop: CASSGEGADGETQYF. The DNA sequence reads TGCGCCAGCAGCGGAGAGGGGGCAGATGGGGAGACCCAGTACTTC.